Shown below are 15 T cell receptor beta chains from a single sample sequenced in a study of blood T cells in healthy people across ages. Sample-barcoded 5' priming and a J-beta primer mix drove a second PCR of about 7 to 12 cycles. TCRdb passed the 5' RACE reads through MiXCR, listing each CDR3 protein once. The sample holds 550,000 to 700,000 distinct CDR3 sequences; about 25% are singletons and the top ten take around a sixth. Specimen: blood. The receptors were gathered from a woman in her 70s in good health.

This clonotype was seen repeatedly, ten times or more. This chain uses TRBV5-1 with TRBJ2-3; D is unclear. V was shortened by 2 bases and J by 6 bases, with 10 bases between the two germline ends. Germline lookup yields CDR1 SGHRS and CDR2 YFSETQ. CDR3 length: 13 residues. Here the CDR3 reads CASSLDPRDTQYF. DNA for the CDR3: TGCGCCAGCAGCTTAGACCCTCGGGATACGCAGTATTTT.

The J gene is TRBJ2-5, the V gene TRBV29-1; D perhaps matches TRBD2 (6 bases). Germline V gene sequence: CDR1 SQVTM, CDR2 ANQGSEA. This CDR3 contains 16 residues. V lost 4 bases to trimming and J lost 3 bases, with 21 bases between them. DNA for the CDR3: TGCAGCGTTGCGGGTGACAGTCTGACGGGGGAAGAGACCCAGTACTTC. It yields the protein CSVAGDSLTGEETQYF. The full variable domain, its missing parts supplied by reference TRBV29-1 and TRBJ2-5, is SAVISQKPSRDICQRGTSLTIQCQVDSQVTMMFWYRQQPGQSLTLIATANQGSEATYESGFVIDKFPISRPNLTFSTLTVSNMSPEDSSIYLCSVAGDSLTGEETQYFGPGTRLLVL.

This CDR3 reads CASSYTGTTSYEQYF. The CDR3 DNA is TGCGCCAGCAGCTATACCGGGACTACCTCCTACGAGCAGTACTTC. This rearrangement joins TRBV5-1 to TRBJ2-5, with 7 bases identical to TRBD2. Judging by the DNA end, TRBJ2-7 fits better; the J call may be wrong. The CDR3 extends over 15 amino acids. Per the germline V gene, CDR1 is SGHRS and CDR2 is YFSETQ.

This clonotype was found a few times. The chain links TRBV12-3 or TRBV12-4 to TRBJ2-1, with D perhaps TRBD2 (6 bases). V lost 10 bases to trimming and J lost 7 bases, with 17 bases between them. The CDR3 consists of 13 residues. CDR3 residues: CANSGTPLNEQFF. In DNA form, the CDR3 reads TGTGCCAACTCCGGGACTCCCCTTAATGAGCAGTTCTTC.

This chain connects TRBV6-5 to TRBJ1-1; possible D gene TRBD1, 6 bases. The CDR3 sequence is 13 residues long. The V end lost 4 bases, the J end lost 11 bases, and 17 bases lay between the germline ends. CDR1 is MNHEY and CDR2 is SVGAGI in the germline V gene. In DNA form, the CDR3 reads TGTGCCAGCAGTTTCACGGGTGGGGGGGCGGCTTTCTTT. Translation gives CASSFTGGGAAFF.

The chain couples TRBV20-1 to TRBJ2-7; a weak D match, TRBD2 (6 bases). The CDR3 runs 14 residues. Germline CDR1 DFQATT, CDR2 SNEGSKA (reference sequence). Trimming pared 3 bases from V and 4 bases from J, leaving 16 bases between. CDR3: CSASLAGTGYEQYF. CDR3 coding DNA: TGCAGTGCTAGCCTGGCCGGGACTGGTTACGAGCAGTACTTC.

There are many counts of this clonotype. This rearrangement joins TRBV6-2 or TRBV6-3 to TRBJ2-1; 11 bases line up with TRBD1. Germline V gene lookup returns CDR1 MNHEY and CDR2 SVGEGT. Trimming took 6 bases from V and 4 from J; bases not matched to a gene: 8. The CDR3 loop spans 16 amino acids. The CDR3 DNA reads as TGTGCCAGCAGCGGACAGGGGGCTGGGACTTACAATGAGCAGTTCTTC. The encoded protein is CASSGQGAGTYNEQFF.

This clonotype was seen a few times. The chain recombines TRBV14 with TRBJ2-3; 16 nucleotides align to TRBD2. The germline gives CDR1 SGHDN, CDR2 FVKESK. The CDR3 is made up of 18 amino acids. V lost 2 bases and J lost 3; bases outside the gene matches: 5. CDR3 in amino acids: CASSQPGLAGGPTDTQYF. The CDR3 DNA is TGTGCCAGCAGCCAACCGGGACTAGCGGGGGGGCCTACAGATACGCAGTATTTT.

A remark on this clonotype: At one end the junction does not follow the germline gene, possibly because of a read error. The V and J genes are TRBV4-3 and TRBJ2-1, with D possibly TRBD2 on 6 matching bases. CDR3 length: 15 amino acids. Per germline, CDR1 LGHNA and CDR2 YSLEER. CDR3 amino acids: CASSQDRGTYNERFF. The CDR3 DNA follows: TGCGCCAGCAGCCAGGACCGGGGGACCTACAATGAGCGGTTCTTC.

The gene calls are TRBV9 and TRBJ1-2; tentative D call: TRBD1 (6 bases). From germline, CDR1 is SGDLS and CDR2 YYNGEE. Trimming pared 3 bases from V and 8 bases from J, leaving 11 bases between. The CDR3 is made up of 12 amino acids. The DNA for the CDR3 is TGTGCCAGCAGCGGAAATGGACAGGGCTACACCTTC. Translating it yields CASSGNGQGYTF.

This clonotype has just a few counts. The V and J genes are TRBV7-6 and TRBJ2-2; TRBD2 matches 7 bases. CDR1 and CDR2 from the germline V gene are SGHVS and FNYEAQ. This CDR3 comprises 18 residues. Trimming at V came to 0 bases and at J to 0 bases, leaving 7 bases not matched to a gene. CDR3 sequence (DNA): TGTGCCAGCAGCTTAGCGCCGCGGGGGAGGTCGAACACCGGGGAGCTGTTTTTT. It specifies CASSLAPRGRSNTGELFF.

J is TRBJ2-5 and V is TRBV5-1; TRBD2 agrees at 9 bases. Unmatched junction bases numbered 5, after V lost 4 bases and J lost 4 bases. This CDR3 contains 14 residues. Germline V gives CDR1 SGHRS, CDR2 YFSETQ. CDR3 in DNA: TGCGCCAGCAGCGGAGGACTAGCGTTAGAGACCCAGTACTTC. It translates to CASSGGLALETQYF.

This chain links TRBV6-5 with TRBJ1-4; D is uncertain. V lost 6 bases, J lost 6 bases, and 11 bases lay in between. The CDR3 length is 13 residues. Germline V gene lookup returns CDR1 MNHEY and CDR2 SVGAGI. The CDR3 nucleotides are TGTGCCAGCAGGAATTTTATAGATGAAAAACTGTTTTTT. Its protein is CASRNFIDEKLFF.

The chain joins TRBV5-1 to TRBJ1-1; D unresolved. The CDR3 covers 14 residues. The germline V gene encodes CDR1 SGHRS and CDR2 YFSETQ. Trimming took 0 bases from V and 4 from J, leaving 10 bases between them. The CDR3 is CASSLEGRSTEAFF. DNA of the CDR3: TGCGCCAGCAGCTTGGAGGGTCGGAGCACTGAAGCTTTCTTT.

This clonotype appeared a few times. The gene calls are TRBV24-1 and TRBJ2-2, with TRBD2 identical over 11 bases. The trim removed 1 base at V and 0 bases at J, leaving 12 bases unmatched. This CDR3 region has 21 residues. The germline V gene has CDR1 KGHDR and CDR2 SFDVKD. The CDR3 loop reads CATSDFGIAGGRGTNTGELFF. DNA of the CDR3: TGTGCCACCAGTGATTTCGGAATAGCGGGGGGGCGAGGAACGAACACCGGGGAGCTGTTTTTT.